This T cell receptor (beta chain) was sequenced in a study of identical twins. Findings of the study overall: Modeled out-of-frame TCR alpha sharing in monozygotic twins fell below observed levels. Out-of-frame alpha sequences common to twins exhibited an excess of low generation probability.

Ten or more counts support this clonotype. Its antigen is currently unknown. V dropped 6 bases and J dropped 3 bases, with 6 bases sitting between them. The CDR3 has 11 residues. Germline CDR1 MNHEY, CDR2 SVGEGT. Unique molecular identifiers were in the cDNA, with template-switch universal primer binding. TCRdb reprocessed the 5' RACE reads via MiXCR and lists one record per CDR3 protein. The sample contains about 690,000 distinct CDR3 sequences, roughly 6.2% of which appear only once. Sequencing was done on a sample of naive T cells sorted from blood. The sequence derives from a young man in good health. J is TRBJ2-7 and V is TRBV6-2 or TRBV6-3, with D unresolved. The CDR3 is CASREYYEQYF. CDR3 in DNA: TGTGCCAGCAGAGAATACTACGAGCAGTACTTC.